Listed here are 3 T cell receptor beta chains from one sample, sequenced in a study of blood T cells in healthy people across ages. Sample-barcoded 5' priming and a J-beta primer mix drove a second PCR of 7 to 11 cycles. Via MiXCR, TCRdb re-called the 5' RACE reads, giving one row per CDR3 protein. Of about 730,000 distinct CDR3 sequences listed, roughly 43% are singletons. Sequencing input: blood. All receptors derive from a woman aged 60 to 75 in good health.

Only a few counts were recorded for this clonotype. CDR3 protein: CASSSGDLSYNEQFF. Written as DNA, the CDR3 is TGTGCCAGCAGTTCAGGGGACCTATCCTACAATGAGCAGTTCTTC. The chain carries TRBV12-3 or TRBV12-4 and TRBJ2-1; TRBD1 is a possible D gene (6 bases). The CDR3 runs 15 residues. The ends were cut back, 4 bases at V and 1 base at J, with 11 bases in the middle.

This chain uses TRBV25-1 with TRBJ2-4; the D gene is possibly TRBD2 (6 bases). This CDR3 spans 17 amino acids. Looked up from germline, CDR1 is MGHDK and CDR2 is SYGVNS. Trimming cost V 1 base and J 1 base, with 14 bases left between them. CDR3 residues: CASSESRLGGAKNIQYF. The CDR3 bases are TGTGCCAGCAGTGAATCGAGACTGGGAGGTGCCAAAAACATTCAGTACTTC.

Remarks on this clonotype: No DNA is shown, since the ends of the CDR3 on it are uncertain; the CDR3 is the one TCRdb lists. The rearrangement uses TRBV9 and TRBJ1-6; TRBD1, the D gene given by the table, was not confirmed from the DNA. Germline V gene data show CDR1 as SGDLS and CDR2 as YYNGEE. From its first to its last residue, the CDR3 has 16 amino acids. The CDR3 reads CASSVGAGSYNSPHHF.